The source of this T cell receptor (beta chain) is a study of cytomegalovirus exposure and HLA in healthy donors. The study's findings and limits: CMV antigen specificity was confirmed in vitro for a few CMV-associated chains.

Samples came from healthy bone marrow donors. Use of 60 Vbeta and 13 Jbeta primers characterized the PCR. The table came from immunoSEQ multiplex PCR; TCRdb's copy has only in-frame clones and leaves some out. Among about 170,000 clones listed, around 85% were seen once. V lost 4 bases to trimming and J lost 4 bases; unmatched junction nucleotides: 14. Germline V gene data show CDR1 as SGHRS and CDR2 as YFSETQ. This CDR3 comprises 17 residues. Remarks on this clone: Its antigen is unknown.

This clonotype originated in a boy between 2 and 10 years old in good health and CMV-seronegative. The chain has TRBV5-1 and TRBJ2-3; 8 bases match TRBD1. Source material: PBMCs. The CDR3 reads CASSLALQGARADTQYF. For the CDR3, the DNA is TGCGCCAGCAGCCTTGCCTTGCAGGGGGCAAGGGCAGATACGCAGTATTTT.